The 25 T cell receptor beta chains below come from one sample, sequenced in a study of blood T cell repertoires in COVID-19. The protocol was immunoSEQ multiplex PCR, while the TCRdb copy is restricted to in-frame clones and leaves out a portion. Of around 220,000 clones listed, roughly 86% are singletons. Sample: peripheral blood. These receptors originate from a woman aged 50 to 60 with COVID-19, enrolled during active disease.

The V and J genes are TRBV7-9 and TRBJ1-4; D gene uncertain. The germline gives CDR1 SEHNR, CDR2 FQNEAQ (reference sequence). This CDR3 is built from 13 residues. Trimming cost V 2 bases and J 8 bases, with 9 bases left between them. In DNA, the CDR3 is TGTGCCAGCAGCTTAACCGAGGGCGAAAAACTGTTTTTT. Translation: CASSLTEGEKLFF.

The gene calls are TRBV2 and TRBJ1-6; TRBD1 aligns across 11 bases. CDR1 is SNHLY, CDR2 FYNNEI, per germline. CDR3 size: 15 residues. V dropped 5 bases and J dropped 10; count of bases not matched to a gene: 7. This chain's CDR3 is CASSLGQGAMSPLHF. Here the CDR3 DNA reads TGTGCCAGCAGTCTAGGACAGGGGGCCATGTCACCCCTCCACTTT.

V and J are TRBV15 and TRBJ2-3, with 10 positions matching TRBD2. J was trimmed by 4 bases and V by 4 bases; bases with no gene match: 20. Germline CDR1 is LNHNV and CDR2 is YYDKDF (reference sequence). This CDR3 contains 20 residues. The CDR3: CATSKAGPSKRGGRSDTQYF. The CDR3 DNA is TGTGCCACCAGCAAAGCAGGTCCGTCGAAGCGGGGGGGCAGGTCAGATACGCAGTATTTT. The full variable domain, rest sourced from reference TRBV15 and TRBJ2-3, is DAMVIQNPRYQVTQFGKPVTLSCSQTLNHNVMYWYQQKSSQAPKLLFHYYDKDFNNEADTPDNFQSRRPNTSFCFLDIRSPGLGDTAMYLCATSKAGPSKRGGRSDTQYFGPGTRLTVL.

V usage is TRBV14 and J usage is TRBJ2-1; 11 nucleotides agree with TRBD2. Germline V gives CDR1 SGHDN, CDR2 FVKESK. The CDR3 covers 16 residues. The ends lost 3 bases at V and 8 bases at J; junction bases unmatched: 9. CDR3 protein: CASSQILAGGLDEQFF. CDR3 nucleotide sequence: TGTGCCAGCAGCCAGATTCTAGCGGGGGGTCTCGATGAGCAGTTCTTC.

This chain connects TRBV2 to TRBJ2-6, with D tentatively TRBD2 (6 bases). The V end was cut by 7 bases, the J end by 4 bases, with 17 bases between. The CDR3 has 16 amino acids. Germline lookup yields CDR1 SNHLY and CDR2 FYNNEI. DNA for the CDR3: TGTGCCAGCATTCAAAGGAGGGTGAGCGGGGCCAACGTCCTGACTTTC. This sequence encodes CASIQRRVSGANVLTF.

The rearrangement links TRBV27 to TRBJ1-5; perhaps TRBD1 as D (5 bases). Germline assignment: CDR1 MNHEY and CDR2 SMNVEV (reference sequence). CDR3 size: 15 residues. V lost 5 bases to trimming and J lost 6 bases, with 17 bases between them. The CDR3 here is CASSLRGGSRQPQHF. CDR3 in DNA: TGTGCCAGCAGTCTTAGGGGCGGTTCACGTCAGCCCCAGCATTTT.

This CDR3 reads CASSLHRGPGYGYTF. In nucleotides, the CDR3 is TGTGCCAGTAGTCTCCACAGGGGGCCAGGCTATGGCTACACCTTC. The chain uses TRBV19 and TRBJ1-2; 9 nucleotides line up with TRBD1. The germline V gene encodes CDR1 LNHDA and CDR2 SQIVND (reference sequence). J lost 4 bases, V lost 5 bases, and 8 bases had no gene match. This CDR3 spans 15 amino acids.

CDR3 sequence: CASSYSQGDSYGYTF. The CDR3 coding sequence is TGTGCCAGCAGTTACTCTCAGGGGGACAGCTATGGCTACACCTTC. The gene calls are TRBV6-6 and TRBJ1-2; 7 bases agree with TRBD1. Germline V CDR1 and CDR2: MNHNY, SVGAGI (reference sequence). This CDR3 spans 15 amino acids. The V segment lost 0 bases and the J segment 4 bases; nucleotides outside the gene matches: 5.

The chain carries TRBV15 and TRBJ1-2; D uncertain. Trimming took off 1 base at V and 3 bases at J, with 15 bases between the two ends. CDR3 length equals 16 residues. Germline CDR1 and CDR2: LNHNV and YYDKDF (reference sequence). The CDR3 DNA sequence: TGTGCCACCAGCAGAGCGGGGAGTCTTGCTCACTATGGCTACACCTTC. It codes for CATSRAGSLAHYGYTF. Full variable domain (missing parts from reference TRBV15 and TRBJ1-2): DAMVIQNPRYQVTQFGKPVTLSCSQTLNHNVMYWYQQKSSQAPKLLFHYYDKDFNNEADTPDNFQSRRPNTSFCFLDIRSPGLGDTAMYLCATSRAGSLAHYGYTFGSGTRLTVV.

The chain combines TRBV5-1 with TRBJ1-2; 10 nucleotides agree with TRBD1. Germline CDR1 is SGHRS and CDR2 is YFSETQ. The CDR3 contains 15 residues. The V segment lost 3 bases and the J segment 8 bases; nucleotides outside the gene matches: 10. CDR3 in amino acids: CASSSTGGVGLGYTF. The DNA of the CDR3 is TGCGCCAGCAGCTCGACAGGGGGCGTGGGATTAGGCTACACCTTC.

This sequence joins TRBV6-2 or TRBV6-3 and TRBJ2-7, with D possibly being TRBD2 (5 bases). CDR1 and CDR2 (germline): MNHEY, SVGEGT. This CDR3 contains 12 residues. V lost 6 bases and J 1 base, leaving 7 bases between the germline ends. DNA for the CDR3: TGTGCCAGCAGCCAGCGGTCCTACGAGCAGTACGTC. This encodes CASSQRSYEQYV.

The CDR3 protein is CSVRTGENSPLHF. The CDR3 DNA reads as TGCAGCGTACGGACAGGGGAGAATTCACCCCTCCACTTT. The chain uses TRBV29-1 and TRBJ1-6; TRBD1 matches at 9 bases. Germline V gives CDR1 SQVTM, CDR2 ANQGSEA. This CDR3 comprises 13 residues. Losses at the gene ends were 6 bases for V and 7 bases for J; bases not matched to a gene: 4.

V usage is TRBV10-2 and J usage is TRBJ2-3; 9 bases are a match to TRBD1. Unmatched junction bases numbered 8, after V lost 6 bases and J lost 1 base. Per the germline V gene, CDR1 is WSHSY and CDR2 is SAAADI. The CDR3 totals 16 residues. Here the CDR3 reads CASRDTGGFRTDTQYF. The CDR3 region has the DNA TGCGCCAGCAGGGATACAGGGGGCTTTCGCACAGATACGCAGTATTTT.

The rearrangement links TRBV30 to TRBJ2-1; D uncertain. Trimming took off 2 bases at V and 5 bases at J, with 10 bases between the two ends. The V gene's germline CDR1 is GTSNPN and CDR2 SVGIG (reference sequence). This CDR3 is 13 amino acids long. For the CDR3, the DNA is TGTGCCTGGAGTTTAGACTGGGACAATGAGCAGTTCTTC. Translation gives CAWSLDWDNEQFF.

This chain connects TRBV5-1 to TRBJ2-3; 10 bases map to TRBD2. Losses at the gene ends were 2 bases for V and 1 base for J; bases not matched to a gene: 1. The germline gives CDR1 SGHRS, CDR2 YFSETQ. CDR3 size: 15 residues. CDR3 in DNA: TGCGCCAGCAGCTTTACTAGCGGGGGCACAGATACGCAGTATTTT. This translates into CASSFTSGGTDTQYF.

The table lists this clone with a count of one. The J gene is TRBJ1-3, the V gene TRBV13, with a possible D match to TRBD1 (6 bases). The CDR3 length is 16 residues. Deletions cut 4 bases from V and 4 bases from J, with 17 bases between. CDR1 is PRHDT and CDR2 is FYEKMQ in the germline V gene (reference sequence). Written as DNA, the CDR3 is TGTGCCAGCAGCTCCAATGAAGAAACAGGGGGAAACACCATATATTTT. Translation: CASSSNEETGGNTIYF.

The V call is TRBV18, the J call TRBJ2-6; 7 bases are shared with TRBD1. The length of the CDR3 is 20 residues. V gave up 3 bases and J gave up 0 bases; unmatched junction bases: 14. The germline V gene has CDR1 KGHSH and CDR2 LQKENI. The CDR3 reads CASSPQGTGARGSGANVLTF. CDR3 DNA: TGTGCCAGCTCACCCCAGGGAACAGGGGCGAGGGGCTCTGGGGCCAACGTCCTGACTTTC.

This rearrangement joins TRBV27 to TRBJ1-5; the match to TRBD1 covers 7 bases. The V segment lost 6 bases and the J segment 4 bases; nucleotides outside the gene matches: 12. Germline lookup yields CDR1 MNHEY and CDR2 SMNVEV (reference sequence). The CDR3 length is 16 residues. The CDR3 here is CASRISTGSLNQPQHF. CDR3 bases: TGTGCCAGCAGAATTTCGACAGGGTCGCTTAATCAGCCCCAGCATTTT.

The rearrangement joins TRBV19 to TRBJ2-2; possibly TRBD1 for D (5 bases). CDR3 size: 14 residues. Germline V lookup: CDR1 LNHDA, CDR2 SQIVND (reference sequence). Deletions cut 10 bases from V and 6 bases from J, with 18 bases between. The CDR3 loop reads CATRGYKRAGELFF. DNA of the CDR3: TGTGCCACTAGGGGTTACAAACGGGCCGGGGAGCTGTTTTTT.

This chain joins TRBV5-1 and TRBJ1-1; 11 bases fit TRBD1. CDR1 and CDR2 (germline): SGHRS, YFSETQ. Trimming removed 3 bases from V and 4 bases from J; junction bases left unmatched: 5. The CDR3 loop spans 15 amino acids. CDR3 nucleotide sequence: TGCGCCAGCAGCTCTGGACAGGGGGCGAGCACTGAAGCTTTCTTT. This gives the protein CASSSGQGASTEAFF. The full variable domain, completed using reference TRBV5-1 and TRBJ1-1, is KAGVTQTPRYLIKTRGQQVTLSCSPISGHRSVSWYQQTPGQGLQFLFEYFSETQRNKGNFPGRFSGRQFSNSRSEMNVSTLELGDSALYLCASSSGQGASTEAFFGQGTRLTVV.

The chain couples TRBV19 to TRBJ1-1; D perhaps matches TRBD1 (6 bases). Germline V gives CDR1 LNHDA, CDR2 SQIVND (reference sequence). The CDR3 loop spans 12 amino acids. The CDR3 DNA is TGTACTCAGGGGTCACACAACACTGAAGCTTTCTTT. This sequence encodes CTQGSHNTEAFF.

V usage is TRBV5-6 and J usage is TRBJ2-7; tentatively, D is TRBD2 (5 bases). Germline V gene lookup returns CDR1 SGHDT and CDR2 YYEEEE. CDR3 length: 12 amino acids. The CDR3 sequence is CASSLVGAKRHV. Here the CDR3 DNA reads TGTGCCAGCAGCTTAGTGGGCGCGAAGCGGCACGTC.

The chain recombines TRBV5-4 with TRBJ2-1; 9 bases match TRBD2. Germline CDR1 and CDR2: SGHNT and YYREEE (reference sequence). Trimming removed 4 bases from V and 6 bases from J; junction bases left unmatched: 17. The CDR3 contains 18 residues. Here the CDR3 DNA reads TGTGCCAGCAGCCCCCCTCCTTTGGCGGGGGGGCTGTTCAATGAGCAGTTCTTC. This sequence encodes CASSPPPLAGGLFNEQFF.

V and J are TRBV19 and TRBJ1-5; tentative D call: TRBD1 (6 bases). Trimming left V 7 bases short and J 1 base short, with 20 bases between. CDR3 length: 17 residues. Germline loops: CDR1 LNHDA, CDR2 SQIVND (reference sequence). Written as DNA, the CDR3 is TGTGCCAGTACCCAATTAACAGGGTCTGGAAGCAATCAGCCCCAGCATTTT. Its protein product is CASTQLTGSGSNQPQHF.

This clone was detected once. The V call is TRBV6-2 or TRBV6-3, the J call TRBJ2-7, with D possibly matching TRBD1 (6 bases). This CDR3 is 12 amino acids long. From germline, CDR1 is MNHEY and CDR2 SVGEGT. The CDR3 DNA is TGTGCCAGCAGTGACACCAACAGGGACCCCTTCGTC. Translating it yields CASSDTNRDPFV.